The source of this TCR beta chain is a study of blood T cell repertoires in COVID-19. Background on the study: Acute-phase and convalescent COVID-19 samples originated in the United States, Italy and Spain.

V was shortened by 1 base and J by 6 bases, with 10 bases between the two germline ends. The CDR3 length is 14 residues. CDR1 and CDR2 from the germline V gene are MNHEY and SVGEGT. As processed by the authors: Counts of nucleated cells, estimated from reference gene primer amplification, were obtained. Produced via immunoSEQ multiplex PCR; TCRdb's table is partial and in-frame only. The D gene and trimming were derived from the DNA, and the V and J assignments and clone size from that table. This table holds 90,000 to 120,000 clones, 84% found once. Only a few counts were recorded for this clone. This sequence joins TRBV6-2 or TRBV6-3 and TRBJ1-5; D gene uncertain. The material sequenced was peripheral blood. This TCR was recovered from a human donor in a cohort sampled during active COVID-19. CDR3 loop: CASSYFEGSQPQHF. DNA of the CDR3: TGTGCCAGCAGTTACTTTGAGGGAAGTCAGCCCCAGCATTTT.